This TCR beta chain was captured in a study of metastatic and nonmetastatic thyroid tumors. At the level of the study: Repertoires from malignant and benign thyroid patients were compared across blood and tumor or nodule tissue.

Study outcomes and limitations: Benign nodules were reported to have significantly lower TCR beta diversity than malignant thyroid tumors, in blood and tumor.

Original analysis: The study took CDR3 differences across clinicopathological groups and made a distant-metastasis classifier for papillary thyroid cancer from them. TCRdb re-called clones via MiXCR from the PCR reads. The V and J calls follow TCRdb's processing rather than the paper's. This sample has 53,000 or so clones; about 20% occur once, and the top ten carry about 3.9%. Every patient was untreated before thyroid surgery. Germline V gene sequence: CDR1 DFQATT, CDR2 SNEGSKA (reference sequence). Trimming left V 2 bases short and J 3 bases short, with 12 bases between. The CDR3 covers 14 residues. Concerning this clone itself: Its antigen remains unknown.

V and J are TRBV20-1 and TRBJ2-3; a possible D gene is TRBD1 (5 bases). The sample comprised blood. This sequence originates from a female donor with papillary thyroid cancer or a benign thyroid nodule (not recorded which). Some clones in this sample may be carry-over from other donors' samples. This chain's CDR3 is CSARIGAVTDTQYF. The DNA of the CDR3 is TGCAGTGCTAGAATTGGGGCTGTAACAGATACGCAGTATTTT.